This T cell receptor (beta chain) appears in the sequencing data of a study of cytomegalovirus exposure and HLA in healthy donors. In the study overall: Falling in the Caucasian-associated ancestry cluster were about 80% of approximately 410 genotyped donors.

This clone came up a few times. The CDR3 sequence is 15 residues long. The junction had 6 bases not matched to a gene; V was cut back by 5 bases and J by 2 bases. The germline V gene encodes CDR1 MNHNS and CDR2 SASEGT. A multiplex PCR was run with 60 Vbeta primers and 13 Jbeta primers. Repertoires were generated with immunoSEQ multiplex PCR, while TCRdb's copy carries only in-frame clones and drops some. This sample has fewer than 120,000 clones, with 80% found just once. The J gene is TRBJ2-5, the V gene TRBV6-1; 9 bases align to TRBD2. What was sequenced was PBMCs. The clonotype comes from a woman aged 55 to 70 in good health and CMV-seropositive. In nucleotides, the CDR3 is TGTGCCAGCAGTACTAGCGGGCGATCGCAAGAGACCCAGTACTTC. It is translated as CASSTSGRSQETQYF.